This note documents a single T cell receptor (beta chain) sequence. Within the sample, other DNA sequences also encode this same CDR3. Libraries were prepared by immunoSEQ multiplex PCR; TCRdb keeps only in-frame clonotypes and omits some of them. The sample consists of almost 100,000 clones, approximately 86% of them appearing once. The record originates from a study of blood T cell repertoires in COVID-19. V was cut by 1 base and J by 0 bases, with 6 bases left in between. Germline lookup yields CDR1 SNHLY and CDR2 FYNNEI. CDR3 size: 14 residues. Input material: peripheral blood. This chain joins TRBV2 and TRBJ1-2, with D unresolved. This receptor was obtained from a man aged 45 to 65 with acute or convalescent COVID-19. CDR3 bases: TGTGCCAGCAGTGAAGGGGGAGCTAACTATGGCTACACCTTC. Translating gives CASSEGGANYGYTF.